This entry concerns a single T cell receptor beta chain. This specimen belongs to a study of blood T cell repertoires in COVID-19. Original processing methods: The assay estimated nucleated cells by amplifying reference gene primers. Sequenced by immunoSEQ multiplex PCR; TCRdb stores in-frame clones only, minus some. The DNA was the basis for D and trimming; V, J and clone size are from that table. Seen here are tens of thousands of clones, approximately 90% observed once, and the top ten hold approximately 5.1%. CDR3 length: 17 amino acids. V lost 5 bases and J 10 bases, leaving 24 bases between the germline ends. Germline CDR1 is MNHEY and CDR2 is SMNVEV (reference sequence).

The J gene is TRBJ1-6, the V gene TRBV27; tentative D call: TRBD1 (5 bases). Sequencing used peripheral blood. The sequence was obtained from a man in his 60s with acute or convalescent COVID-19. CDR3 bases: TGTGCCAGCAGTCCCGCCCCCCTAACAGGATTGGAGTCACCCCTCCACTTT. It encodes CASSPAPLTGLESPLHF.